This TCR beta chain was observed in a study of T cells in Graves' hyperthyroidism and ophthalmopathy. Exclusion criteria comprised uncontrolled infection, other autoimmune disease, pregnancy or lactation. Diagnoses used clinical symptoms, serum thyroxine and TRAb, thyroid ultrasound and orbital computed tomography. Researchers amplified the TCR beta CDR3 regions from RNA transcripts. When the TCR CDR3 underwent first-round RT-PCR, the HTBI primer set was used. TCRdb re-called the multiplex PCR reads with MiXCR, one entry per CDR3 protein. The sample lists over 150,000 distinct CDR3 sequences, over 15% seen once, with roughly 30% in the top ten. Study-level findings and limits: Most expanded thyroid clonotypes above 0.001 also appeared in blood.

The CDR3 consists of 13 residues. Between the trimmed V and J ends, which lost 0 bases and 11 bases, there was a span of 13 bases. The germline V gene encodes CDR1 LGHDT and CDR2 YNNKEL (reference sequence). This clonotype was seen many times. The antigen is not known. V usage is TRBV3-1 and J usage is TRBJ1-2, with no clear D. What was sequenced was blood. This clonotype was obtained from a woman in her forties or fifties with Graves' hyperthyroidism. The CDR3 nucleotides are TGTGCCAGCAGCCAAGATCCAACAGCAAGATACACCTTC. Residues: CASSQDPTARYTF.